This T cell receptor (beta chain) stems from a study of blood T cell repertoires in COVID-19. Study summary: Both acute and convalescent COVID-19 samples were obtained from the United States, Italy and Spain. Sources were T cells, B-cell-depleted T cells, or PBMCs; the material itself was cDNA or gDNA.

Germline CDR1 MDHEN, CDR2 SYDVKM. The CDR3 runs 14 residues. The ends lost 8 bases at V and 6 bases at J; junction bases unmatched: 10. In the study's own analysis: How many nucleated cells were present was estimated from reference gene primer amplification. Sequencing used immunoSEQ multiplex PCR; TCRdb keeps in-frame clones, though not all of them. D and trimming come from the DNA, and the V and J calls and clone size come from that table. The table records about 15,000 clones, about 87% of them present only once. Specimen: peripheral blood. The genes are TRBV28 and TRBJ2-7; 10 positions match TRBD2. This TCR was recovered from a human donor in a cohort sampled during active COVID-19. CDR3 protein: CASLRPSGSFEQYF. CDR3 bases: TGTGCCAGCCTCAGGCCTAGCGGGAGCTTCGAGCAGTACTTC.